The present TCR beta chain was sequenced within a study of response to subunit inactivated influenza vaccine. Study conclusions and caveats: Few additional T cells are recruited per seasonal influenza vaccination, authors suggested.

The CDR3 has 12 amino acids. Deletions cut 3 bases from V and 4 bases from J, with 6 bases between. In germline, CDR1 is ENHRY, CDR2 SYGVKD. This clonotype was counted a few times. What it binds is unknown. TCRdb reanalysed the RT-PCR reads using MiXCR and keeps one entry per CDR3 protein. Here the sample spans approximately 680,000 distinct CDR3 sequences, around 16% being singletons. The origin of this receptor is a man in his forties or fifties who received an inactivated influenza vaccine. The sample consisted of PBMCs from blood, taken about 13 days after vaccination. The V call is TRBV10-3, the J call TRBJ2-5; D is unresolved. This CDR3 is CAISEQRETQYF. CDR3 nucleotide sequence: TGTGCCATCAGTGAACAGCGAGAGACCCAGTACTTC.